This T cell receptor beta chain was sequenced for a study of blood T cell repertoires in COVID-19. The authors' processing: Amplified reference gene primers provided the basis for estimating nucleated cell counts. Data came from immunoSEQ multiplex PCR; TCRdb stores just in-frame clones and leaves some out. V and J calls and clone size are those listed in that table; D and trimming were worked out from the DNA. This table holds about 84,000 clones, more than 90% found once. J was trimmed by 0 bases and V by 6 bases; bases with no gene match: 2. Per the germline V gene, CDR1 is SNHLY and CDR2 is FYNNEI. The CDR3 covers 16 residues.

The genes are TRBV2 and TRBJ1-6, with TRBD1 identical over 10 bases. Source material: peripheral blood. This sequence originates from a human donor with active COVID-19. The donor label of this sample is uncertain. This chain's CDR3 is CASRGTGDSYNSPLHF. The CDR3 DNA is TGTGCCAGCAGAGGGACAGGGGACTCCTATAATTCACCCCTCCACTTT. The full variable domain, in which reference TRBV2 and TRBJ1-6 provide the parts outside the CDR3, is EPEVTQTPSHQVTQMGQEVILRCVPISNHLYFYWYRQILGQKVEFLVSFYNNEISEKSEIFDDQFSVERPDGSNFTLKIRSTKLEDSAMYFCASRGTGDSYNSPLHFGNGTRLTVT.